The 18 T cell receptor beta chains listed next were all sequenced from one sample in a study of cytomegalovirus exposure and HLA in healthy donors. Researchers ran the PCR with 60 Vbeta and 13 Jbeta primers. The protocol was immunoSEQ multiplex PCR, while the TCRdb copy is restricted to in-frame clones and leaves out a portion. The table shows about 210,000 clones, with roughly 87% occurring only once. Sequenced sample: PBMCs. These receptor sequences come from a middle-aged man in good health and CMV-seropositive.

This clone was observed a handful of times. The junction departs from the called germline gene at one end, perhaps through a read error. The gene calls are TRBV7-7 and TRBJ2-3, with D maybe TRBD2 (5 bases). The V gene's germline CDR1 is SSHAT and CDR2 FNYEAQ (reference sequence). This CDR3 contains 16 residues. The CDR3 nucleotides are TGTGCTAGCAGCACGTCGCCGGAGGAGCCGACAGATACGCAGTATTTT. This codes for CASSTSPEEPTDTQYF.

The chain recombines TRBV7-8 with TRBJ2-7, with D possibly TRBD2 on 5 matching bases. Trimming removed 3 bases from V and 2 bases from J, with 11 bases in between. The CDR3 contains 14 residues. Per the germline V gene, CDR1 is SGHVS and CDR2 is FQNEAQ. This chain's CDR3 is CASSFAGGTYEQYF. In DNA form, the CDR3 reads TGTGCCAGCAGCTTTGCGGGCGGAACCTACGAGCAGTACTTC.

This clone was observed a few times. One junction end does not reproduce the germline sequence, and a read error may be involved. The chain employs TRBV6-4 and TRBJ1-5, with D possibly being TRBD1 (6 bases). The CDR3 contains 16 residues. In germline, CDR1 is MRHNA, CDR2 SNTAGT. CDR3 region: CASRDCLGGQGQPQHF. For the CDR3, the DNA is TGTGCCAGCAGGGACTGTCTCGGGGGGCAAGGACAGCCCCAGCATTTT.

The chain couples TRBV30 to TRBJ2-1; 11 positions match TRBD2. The CDR3 covers 13 residues. The trim removed 1 base at V and 10 bases at J, leaving 3 bases unmatched. Germline lookup yields CDR1 GTSNPN and CDR2 SVGIG (reference sequence). The CDR3 spells CAWSETSGTEQFF. The DNA of the CDR3 is TGTGCCTGGAGTGAGACTAGCGGGACCGAGCAGTTCTTC. The whole variable domain, filled in from reference TRBV30 and TRBJ2-1, reads SQTIHQWPATLVQPVGSPLSLECTVEGTSNPNLYWYRQAAGRGLQLLFYSVGIGQISSEVPQNLSASRPQDRQFILSSKKLLLSDSGFYLCAWSETSGTEQFFGPGTRLTVL.

This chain uses TRBV2 with TRBJ2-7, with TRBD2 as a possible D gene (5 bases). This CDR3 is built from 13 residues. Trimming cost V 0 bases and J 4 bases, with 7 bases left between them. CDR1 SNHLY and CDR2 FYNNEI come from the germline V gene. The CDR3 sequence: CASSEARGYEQYV. The CDR3 nucleotides are TGTGCCAGCAGTGAAGCGCGCGGGTACGAGCAGTACGTC.

A few counts support this clone. The chain is built from TRBV5-1 and TRBJ1-1; D uncertain. Germline V CDR1 and CDR2: SGHRS, YFSETQ. V was clipped by 4 bases and J by 0 bases, with 10 bases between them. The length of the CDR3 is 14 residues. The CDR3 loop is CASSAGAMNTEAFF. CDR3 DNA: TGCGCCAGCAGCGCGGGAGCCATGAACACTGAAGCTTTCTTT.

The rearrangement links TRBV5-4 to TRBJ1-3, with TRBD1 as a possible D gene (5 bases). V lost 4 bases and J 2 bases, leaving 10 bases between the germline ends. In germline, CDR1 is SGHNT, CDR2 YYREEE (reference sequence). CDR3 length: 14 amino acids. The CDR3 coding sequence is TGTGCCAGCAGCCCCGGGGGGGCTGGAAACACCATATATTTT. Its protein product is CASSPGGAGNTIYF.

This chain uses TRBV11-2 with TRBJ2-1; D is perhaps TRBD2 (5 bases). V lost 0 bases and J lost 11, with 14 bases in between. The CDR3 runs 14 residues. Germline values: CDR1 SGHAT, CDR2 FQNNGV. The CDR3 DNA follows: TGTGCCAGCAGCTTAGATCAGCTAGCCGCTAAGCAGTTCTTC. Translation: CASSLDQLAAKQFF.

This chain uses TRBV29-1 with TRBJ2-2, with a possible D match to TRBD1 (5 bases). This CDR3 region has 18 residues. The V end was cut by 1 base, the J end by 5 bases, with 23 bases between. CDR1 and CDR2 (germline): SQVTM, ANQGSEA. CDR3 amino acids: CSVEVFGLHRKGTGELFF. In nucleotides, the CDR3 is TGCAGCGTTGAAGTCTTCGGTCTACACAGGAAAGGGACCGGGGAGCTGTTTTTT.

V gene TRBV2 combines with J gene TRBJ1-1; D may be TRBD1 (5 bases). Trimming took off 7 bases at V and 4 bases at J, with 13 bases between the two ends. CDR1 SNHLY and CDR2 FYNNEI come from the germline V gene. The CDR3 contains 13 residues. CDR3 nucleotide sequence: TGTGCCAGCATTGGGGGGGGGACCACTGAAGCTTTCTTT. It specifies CASIGGGTTEAFF.

V gene TRBV9 combines with J gene TRBJ2-1, with 7 bases lining up with TRBD1. The germline V gene has CDR1 SGDLS and CDR2 YYNGEE. The CDR3 runs to 14 residues. J was trimmed by 2 bases and V by 3 bases; bases with no gene match: 2. This CDR3 reads CASSGGGTYNEQFF. The CDR3 DNA is TGTGCCAGCAGCGGAGGGGGCACCTACAATGAGCAGTTCTTC.

The chain joins TRBV9 to TRBJ2-6; perhaps TRBD1 as D (6 bases). The V gene's germline CDR1 is SGDLS and CDR2 YYNGEE. Trimming removed 1 base from V and 2 bases from J, with 10 bases in between. The CDR3 has 16 amino acids. For the CDR3, the DNA is TGTGCCAGCAGCGTACCACAGGGAACTGGGGCCAACGTCCTGACTTTC. Amino acid sequence: CASSVPQGTGANVLTF.

V and J are TRBV19 and TRBJ2-5; 9 positions match TRBD1. The J segment lost 5 bases and the V segment lost 3 bases, leaving 7 bases of the junction unmatched. The CDR3 sequence is 15 residues long. Germline CDR1 LNHDA, CDR2 SQIVND (reference sequence). CDR3: CASSIGDRVLETQYF. CDR3 bases: TGTGCCAGTAGTATCGGGGACAGGGTGTTGGAGACCCAGTACTTC. The full variable domain, completed using reference TRBV19 and TRBJ2-5, is DGGITQSPKYLFRKEGQNVTLSCEQNLNHDAMYWYRQDPGQGLRLIYYSQIVNDFQKGDIAEGYSVSREKKESFPLTVTSAQKNPTAFYLCASSIGDRVLETQYFGPGTRLLVL.

This chain links TRBV4-1 with TRBJ2-1; 8 bases are a match to TRBD2. V lost 0 bases, J lost 5 bases, and 6 bases stayed unmatched. CDR3 length: 16 residues. Germline V gene lookup returns CDR1 MGHRA and CDR2 YSYEKL. CDR3 nucleotide sequence: TGCGCCAGCAGCCAAGATGGAACTAGCGGAGACAATGAGCAGTTCTTC. Translating gives CASSQDGTSGDNEQFF.

CDR3 sequence: CATSVDPRDRSFNYGYTF. As DNA, the CDR3 is TGTGCCACCAGCGTTGACCCCCGGGACAGGTCCTTTAACTATGGCTACACCTTC. V gene TRBV15 combines with J gene TRBJ1-2, with TRBD1 matching over 8 bases. Germline CDR1 and CDR2: LNHNV and YYDKDF (reference sequence). The CDR3 is 18 amino acids. V was clipped by 5 bases and J by 1 base; unmatched bases: 15.

This chain connects TRBV7-3 to TRBJ1-2; no clear D gene. Trimming stripped 1 base from V and 6 bases from J, with 9 bases between. CDR3 length: 13 amino acids. Germline loops: CDR1 SGHTA, CDR2 FQGTGA. CDR3 sequence: CASSLSGQDGYTF. CDR3 DNA: TGTGCCAGCAGCTTAAGCGGGCAGGATGGCTACACCTTC.

The chain joins TRBV6-1 to TRBJ2-5; D perhaps matches TRBD2 (6 bases). CDR3 length equals 16 residues. The V gene lost 4 bases and the J gene lost 1 base, with 16 bases spanning the gap. CDR1 MNHNS and CDR2 SASEGT come from the germline V gene. In nucleotides, the CDR3 is TGTGCCAGCAGTGCGGGACTGGGGGGTTTCCAAGAGACCCAGTACTTC. Translation gives CASSAGLGGFQETQYF.

This chain connects TRBV6-1 to TRBJ2-1; D possibly corresponds to TRBD1 (5 bases). The CDR3 sequence is 15 residues long. Germline V gene lookup returns CDR1 MNHNS and CDR2 SASEGT. V shed 2 bases and J shed 5 bases, with 13 bases lying between them. In DNA form, the CDR3 reads TGTGCCAGCAGTGAACTCGCGGCAGGGAACAATGAGCAGTTCTTC. It specifies CASSELAAGNNEQFF.